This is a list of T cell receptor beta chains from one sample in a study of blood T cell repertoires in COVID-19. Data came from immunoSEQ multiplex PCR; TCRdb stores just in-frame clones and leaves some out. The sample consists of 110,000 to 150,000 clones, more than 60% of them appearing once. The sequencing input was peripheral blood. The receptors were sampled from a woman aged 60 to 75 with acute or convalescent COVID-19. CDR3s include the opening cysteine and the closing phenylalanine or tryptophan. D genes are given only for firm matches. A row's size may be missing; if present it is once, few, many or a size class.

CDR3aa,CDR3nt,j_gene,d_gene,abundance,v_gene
CASRSPGQKYEQYF,TGTGCCAGCAGATCCCCGGGACAGAAATACGAGCAGTACTTC,TRBJ2-7,TRBD1,.,TRBV6-5
CASSFSVGAYEQYF,TGTGCCAGCAGCTTCTCCGTTGGAGCTTACGAGCAGTACTTC,TRBJ2-7,.,.,TRBV5-4
CASSYGGLPNEKLFF,TGTGCCAGCAGTTACGGGGGACTCCCTAATGAAAAACTGTTTTTT,TRBJ1-4,.,.,TRBV6-5
CASTLPGGRGTQYF,TGTGCCAGCACCCTGCCGGGGGGACGGGGGACCCAGTACTTC,TRBJ2-5,TRBD2,.,TRBV28
CATSKDRSPGYTF,TGTGCCACCAGCAAAGACAGGTCTCCGGGCTACACCTTC,TRBJ1-2,.,.,TRBV15
CSVELTNTEAFF,TGCAGCGTTGAACTAACGAACACTGAAGCTTTCTTT,TRBJ1-1,.,.,TRBV29-1
CATSGGLASLQYF,TGTGCCACCTCAGGTGGGCTAGCATCACTGCAGTACTTC,TRBJ2-7,.,few,TRBV2
CASSSQPFSRDTDTQYF,TGTGCCAGCAGCTCCCAACCGTTTAGTCGGGACACAGATACGCAGTATTTT,TRBJ2-3,.,few,TRBV11-2
CASSNVVGANTGELFF,TGTGCCAGCAGTAACGTCGTGGGAGCGAACACCGGGGAGCTGTTTTTT,TRBJ2-2,.,few,TRBV28
CASSEVGGFNQPQHF,TGTGCCAGCAGTGAAGTAGGGGGTTTCAATCAGCCCCAGCATTTT,TRBJ1-5,.,.,TRBV6-1
CASEGTETSVYSEQYF,TGTGCCAGCGAGGGGACCGAGACTAGCGTTTATTCGGAGCAGTACTTC,TRBJ2-7,TRBD2,.,TRBV28
CASSRLRGQVEQFF,TGTGCCAGTAGTCGATTAAGGGGGCAGGTTGAGCAGTTCTTC,TRBJ2-1,TRBD1,.,TRBV19
CASSRGGPNNEQFF,TGTGCCAGCAGCCGGGGGGGCCCTAACAATGAGCAGTTCTTC,TRBJ2-1,TRBD2,few,TRBV25-1
CASSLGGLAGNSYNEQFF,TGTGCCAGCAGCTTAGGGGGACTAGCGGGTAACTCCTACAATGAGCAGTTCTTC,TRBJ2-1,TRBD2,.,TRBV7-8
CASSPGGSMSQHF,TGTGCCAGCAGTCCGGGGGGCTCCATGTCCCAGCATTTT,TRBJ1-5,.,.,TRBV6-5
CASSAPGLAVSPRDEQYF,TGTGCCAGCAGTGCGCCGGGACTAGCGGTATCTCCAAGGGACGAGCAGTACTTC,TRBJ2-7,TRBD2,.,TRBV6-1
CASSHLSPADEQFF,TGTGCCAGTAGTCATCTCTCCCCCGCGGATGAGCAGTTCTTC,TRBJ2-1,.,.,TRBV19
CASSYFQGSNTEAFF,TGTGCCAGCTCTTATTTTCAGGGGTCGAACACTGAAGCTTTCTTT,TRBJ1-1,.,.,TRBV3-1/TRBV3-2
CASSLAPYEQYF,TGTGCCAGCAGTTTAGCGCCCTACGAGCAGTACTTC,TRBJ2-7,.,.,TRBV28
CASSYDRFSSYTF,TGTGCCAGCAGTTACGACAGGTTTAGTAGCTACACCTTC,TRBJ1-2,.,few,TRBV6-5
CASRLGGSYNEQFF,TGTGCCAGTCGTCTCGGGGGTAGCTACAATGAGCAGTTCTTC,TRBJ2-1,.,.,TRBV27
CASSSANTGELFF,TGTGCCAGTAGTTCCGCGAACACCGGGGAGCTGTTTTTT,TRBJ2-2,.,many,TRBV19